This TCR beta chain was recovered during a study of cytomegalovirus exposure and HLA in healthy donors. Across the study: An earlier analysis identified 120 million or so unique TCR beta sequences in 150 million to 200 million T cells. Study results and limitations: The productive fraction for most TCR beta V segments was about 87% or about 30% in an earlier analysis.

The CDR3 runs to 13 residues. Germline loops: CDR1 MGHDK, CDR2 SYGVNS. V was cut by 6 bases and J by 2 bases, with 10 bases left in between. With 60 Vbeta and 13 Jbeta primers, the PCR was carried out. The protocol was immunoSEQ multiplex PCR, while the TCRdb copy is restricted to in-frame clones and leaves out a portion. Its clone listing holds about 96,000 clones. Concerning this clone itself: The antigen is unknown.

This TCR was recovered from a woman in her twenties or thirties in good health and CMV-seronegative. This rearrangement joins TRBV25-1 to TRBJ1-1; perhaps TRBD1 as D (6 bases). Sample: PBMCs. The CDR3 region is CASRWDINTEAFF. The DNA for the CDR3 is TGTGCCAGCAGATGGGACATTAACACTGAAGCTTTCTTT. The full variable domain, rest sourced from reference TRBV25-1 and TRBJ1-1, is EADIYQTPRYLVIGTGKKITLECSQTMGHDKMYWYQQDPGMELHLIHYSYGVNSTEKGDLSSESTVSRIRTEHFPLTLESARPSHTSQYLCASRWDINTEAFFGQGTRLTVV.